This TCR beta chain emerged from a study of blood T cell repertoires in COVID-19. The wider study: Researchers got acute and convalescent COVID-19 samples from the United States, Italy and Spain.

This CDR3 comprises 14 residues. Germline lookup yields CDR1 SGHDT and CDR2 YYEEEE. The junction had 5 bases not matched to a gene; V was cut back by 5 bases and J by 3 bases. Original data processing: Reference gene primer amplification yielded estimated nucleated cell counts. Data came from immunoSEQ multiplex PCR; TCRdb stores just in-frame clones and leaves some out. V, J and clone size were drawn from that table, and D and trimming were deduced from the DNA. The repertoire holds fewer than 300,000 clones, with around 82% as singletons. Sequencing was carried out using peripheral blood. The sequence came from a woman aged 45-59 years who had recovered from COVID-19. The gene calls are TRBV5-6 and TRBJ1-1, with 9 bases that match TRBD1. The CDR3 DNA reads TGTGCCAGCAGGAGACAGGGGGACTACACTGAAGCTTTCTTT. It encodes CASRRQGDYTEAFF.